The 9 T cell receptor beta chains reported below all come from one sample, sequenced in a study of shared clonotypes between healthy human individuals. Produced via immunoSEQ multiplex PCR; TCRdb's table is partial and in-frame only. The data contain approximately 240,000 clones, over 60% of them singletons. The sample was memory CD4+ T cells sorted from blood. Subset denoted: CD45RA-negative fraction. The origin of the receptors is a man aged 25 to 40 in good health.

The CDR3 sequence: CASSLVWGGPTEAFF. The CDR3 bases are TGCGCCAGCAGCTTGGTATGGGGGGGCCCCACTGAAGCTTTCTTT. The J gene is TRBJ1-1, the V gene TRBV5-1; maybe TRBD1 (6 bases). Trimming removed 0 bases from V and 4 bases from J, with 13 bases in between. The CDR3 has 15 residues. Germline CDR1 SGHRS, CDR2 YFSETQ.

The rearrangement links TRBV6-5 to TRBJ2-7; tentatively, D is TRBD2 (6 bases). Looked up from germline, CDR1 is MNHEY and CDR2 is SVGAGI. CDR3 length equals 13 residues. V was pared by 11 bases and J by 4 bases, with 18 bases between. CDR3 residues: CAVGAGFKYEQYF. CDR3 DNA: TGTGCCGTCGGGGCGGGATTCAAGTACGAGCAGTACTTC.

The CDR3 region has the DNA TGTGCCAGCAGACAAACCCCGTTCCGGCGGGAATGGGAGACCCAGTACTTC. Its protein product is CASRQTPFRREWETQYF. V is TRBV28 and J is TRBJ2-5, with TRBD2 as a possible D gene (6 bases). Germline V gene sequence: CDR1 MDHEN, CDR2 SYDVKM. The V end lost 6 bases, the J end lost 5 bases, and 25 bases lay between the germline ends. The CDR3 runs 17 residues.

J is TRBJ2-7 and V is TRBV11-2; weak D call: TRBD2 (6 bases). The germline V gene has CDR1 SGHAT and CDR2 FQNNGV. The V and J ends lost 3 bases and 3 bases respectively, with 12 bases between them. CDR3 length equals 14 residues. The CDR3 nucleotides read TGTGCCAGCAGCTTTGGCGGGACCTACTACGAGCAGTACTTC. Translation gives CASSFGGTYYEQYF.

V gene TRBV2 combines with J gene TRBJ2-7; TRBD2 might be the D (6 bases). Trimming left V 5 bases short and J 0 bases short, with 20 bases between. This CDR3 has 17 amino acids. CDR1 is SNHLY, CDR2 FYNNEI, per germline. In DNA form, the CDR3 reads TGTGCCAGCAGTCAAAGGAGAATAGCGGTCAGCTCCTACGAGCAGTACTTC. Translated: CASSQRRIAVSSYEQYF.

The rearrangement joins TRBV7-8 to TRBJ1-2; TRBD1 agrees at 7 bases. V shed 6 bases and J 6 bases; nucleotides not matched to a gene: 16. This CDR3 is built from 16 residues. Germline CDR1 reads SGHVS; CDR2 reads FQNEAQ. This CDR3 is CASRAGDSPFFDGYTF. The CDR3, as DNA: TGTGCCAGCAGGGCGGGGGACAGCCCATTCTTTGATGGCTACACCTTC.

V is TRBV10-3 and J is TRBJ2-3; the D call may be TRBD1 or TRBD2 (6 bases each). CDR1 is ENHRY, CDR2 SYGVKD, per germline. V was trimmed by 3 bases and J by 2 bases, leaving 12 bases between them. This CDR3 has 15 residues. For the CDR3, the DNA is TGTGCCATCAGTGATGGAGGGACATTCACAGATACGCAGTATTTT. Its protein product is CAISDGGTFTDTQYF.

There are a few counts of this clone. The chain carries TRBV2 and TRBJ1-3; 7 bases are a match to TRBD1. V lost 6 bases, J lost 4 bases, and 6 bases stayed unmatched. The length of the CDR3 is 14 residues. From germline, CDR1 is SNHLY and CDR2 FYNNEI. CDR3 in amino acids: CASRDRAKGNTIYF. The CDR3, as DNA: TGTGCCAGCAGAGACAGGGCTAAAGGAAACACCATATATTTT.

The CDR3 here is CASSLVLSGSADTQYF. In DNA form, the CDR3 reads TGTGCCAGCAGCTTAGTCCTTAGCGGGAGCGCAGATACGCAGTATTTT. J is TRBJ2-3 and V is TRBV13; TRBD2 agrees at 9 bases. This CDR3 has 16 amino acids. V gave up 1 base and J gave up 4 bases; unmatched junction bases: 6. Germline V gives CDR1 PRHDT, CDR2 FYEKMQ (reference sequence).